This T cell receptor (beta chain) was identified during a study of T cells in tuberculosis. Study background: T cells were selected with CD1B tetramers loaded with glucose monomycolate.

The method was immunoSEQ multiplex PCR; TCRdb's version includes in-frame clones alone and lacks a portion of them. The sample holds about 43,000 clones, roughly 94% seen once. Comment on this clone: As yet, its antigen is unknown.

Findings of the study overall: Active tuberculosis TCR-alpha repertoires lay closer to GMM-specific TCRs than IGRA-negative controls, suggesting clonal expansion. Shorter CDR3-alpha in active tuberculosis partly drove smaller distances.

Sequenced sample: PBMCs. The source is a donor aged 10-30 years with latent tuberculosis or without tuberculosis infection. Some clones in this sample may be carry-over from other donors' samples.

This chain's CDR3 is CASSLAPTGTVNTEAFF. CDR3 DNA sequence: TGTGCCAGCAGCTTAGCTCCCACAGGGACAGTGAACACTGAAGCTTTCTTT. The chain recombines TRBV7-8 with TRBJ1-1; 7 bases line up with TRBD1. The CDR3 sequence is 17 residues long. CDR1 and CDR2 (germline): SGHVS, FQNEAQ. V trimming: 0 bases; J trimming: 0 bases; junction bases outside the gene matches: 7.